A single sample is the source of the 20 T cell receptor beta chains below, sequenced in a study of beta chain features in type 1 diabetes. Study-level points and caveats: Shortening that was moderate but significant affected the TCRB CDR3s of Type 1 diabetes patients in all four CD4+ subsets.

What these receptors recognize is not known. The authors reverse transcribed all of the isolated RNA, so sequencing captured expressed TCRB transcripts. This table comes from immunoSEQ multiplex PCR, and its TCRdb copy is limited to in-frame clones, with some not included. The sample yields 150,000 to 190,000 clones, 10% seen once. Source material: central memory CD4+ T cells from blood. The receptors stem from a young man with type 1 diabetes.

CDR3 DNA sequence: TGTGCCAGCAGCGCTGGGACAGGCATTAATCAGCCCCAGCATTTT. As protein: CASSAGTGINQPQHF. The gene calls are TRBV7-9 and TRBJ1-5, with 8 positions matching TRBD1. Germline CDR1 is SEHNR and CDR2 is FQNEAQ (reference sequence). Trimming removed 5 bases from V and 4 bases from J; junction bases left unmatched: 7. This CDR3 has 15 amino acids. Drawing the rest from reference TRBV7-9 and TRBJ1-5, the complete variable domain is DTGVSQNPRHKITKRGQNVTFRCDPISEHNRLYWYRQTLGQGPEFLTYFQNEAQLEKSRLLSDRFSAERPKGSFSTLEIQRTEQGDSAMYLCASSAGTGINQPQHFGDGTRLSIL.

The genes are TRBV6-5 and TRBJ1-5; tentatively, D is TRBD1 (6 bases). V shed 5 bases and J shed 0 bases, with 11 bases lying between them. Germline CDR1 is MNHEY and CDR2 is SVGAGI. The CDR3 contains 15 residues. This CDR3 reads CASSLQGRSNQPQHF. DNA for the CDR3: TGTGCCAGCAGTCTACAGGGTCGTAGCAATCAGCCCCAGCATTTT.

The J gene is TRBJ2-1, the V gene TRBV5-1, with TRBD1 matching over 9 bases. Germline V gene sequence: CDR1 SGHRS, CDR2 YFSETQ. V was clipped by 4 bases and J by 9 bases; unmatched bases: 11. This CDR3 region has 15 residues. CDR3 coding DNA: TGCGCCAGCAGCGTGGGGGGGACAGGGAATAGTGAGCAGTTCTTC. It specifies CASSVGGTGNSEQFF.

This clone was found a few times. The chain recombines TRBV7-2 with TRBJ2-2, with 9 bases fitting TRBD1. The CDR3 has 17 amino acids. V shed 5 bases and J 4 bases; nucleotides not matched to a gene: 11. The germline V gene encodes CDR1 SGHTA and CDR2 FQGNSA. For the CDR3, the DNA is TGTGCCAGCAGCCGCGCAGGGACAGGGATCGGCACCGGGGAGCTGTTTTTT. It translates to CASSRAGTGIGTGELFF. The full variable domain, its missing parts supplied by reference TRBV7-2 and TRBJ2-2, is GAGVSQSPSNKVTEKGKDVELRCDPISGHTALYWYRQSLGQGLEFLIYFQGNSAPDKSGLPSDRFSAERTGGSVSTLTIQRTQQEDSAVYLCASSRAGTGIGTGELFFGEGSRLTVL.

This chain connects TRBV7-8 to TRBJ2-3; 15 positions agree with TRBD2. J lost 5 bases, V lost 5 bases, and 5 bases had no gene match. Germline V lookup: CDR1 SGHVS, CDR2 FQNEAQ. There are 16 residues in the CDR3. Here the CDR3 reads CASSARTSGRGDTQYF. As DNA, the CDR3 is TGTGCCAGCAGCGCGAGGACTAGCGGGAGGGGAGATACGCAGTATTTT.

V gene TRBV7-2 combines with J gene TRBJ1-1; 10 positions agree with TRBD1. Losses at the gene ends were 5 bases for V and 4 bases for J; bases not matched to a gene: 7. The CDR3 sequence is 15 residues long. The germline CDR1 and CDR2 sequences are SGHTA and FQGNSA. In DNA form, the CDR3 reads TGTGCCAGCAGCACCTGGACAGGGGGTGGCACTGAAGCTTTCTTT. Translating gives CASSTWTGGGTEAFF.

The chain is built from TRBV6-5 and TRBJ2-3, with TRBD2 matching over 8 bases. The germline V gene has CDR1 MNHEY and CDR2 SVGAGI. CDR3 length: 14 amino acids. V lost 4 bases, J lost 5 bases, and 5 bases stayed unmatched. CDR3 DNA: TGTGCCAGCAGTTTAGCGGGACTAAGAGATACGCAGTATTTT. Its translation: CASSLAGLRDTQYF.

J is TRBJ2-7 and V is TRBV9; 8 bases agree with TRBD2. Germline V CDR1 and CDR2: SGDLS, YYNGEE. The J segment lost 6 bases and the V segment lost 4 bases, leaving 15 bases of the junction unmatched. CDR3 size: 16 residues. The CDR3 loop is CASSLATSVKVGEQYF. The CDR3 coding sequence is TGTGCCAGCAGCCTTGCGACTAGCGTGAAGGTCGGCGAGCAGTACTTC.

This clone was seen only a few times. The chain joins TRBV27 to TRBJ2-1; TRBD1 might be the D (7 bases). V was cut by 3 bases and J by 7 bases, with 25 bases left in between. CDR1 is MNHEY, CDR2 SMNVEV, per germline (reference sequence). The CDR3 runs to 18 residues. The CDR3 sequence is CASSLHGGQTWNTNEQFF. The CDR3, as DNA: TGTGCCAGCAGTTTGCACGGGGGACAGACCTGGAACACGAATGAGCAGTTCTTC.

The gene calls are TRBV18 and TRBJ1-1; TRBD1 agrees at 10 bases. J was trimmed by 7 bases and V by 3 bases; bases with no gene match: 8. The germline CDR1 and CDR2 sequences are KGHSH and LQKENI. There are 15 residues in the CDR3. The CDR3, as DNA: TGTGCCAGCTCACCCCGAGGGACAGGGGCGGGTGAAGCTTTCTTT. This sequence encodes CASSPRGTGAGEAFF. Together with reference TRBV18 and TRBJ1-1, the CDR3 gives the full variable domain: NAGVMQNPRHLVRRRGQEARLRCSPMKGHSHVYWYRQLPEEGLKFMVYLQKENIIDESGMPKERFSAEFPKEGPSILRIQQVVRGDSAAYFCASSPRGTGAGEAFFGQGTRLTVV.

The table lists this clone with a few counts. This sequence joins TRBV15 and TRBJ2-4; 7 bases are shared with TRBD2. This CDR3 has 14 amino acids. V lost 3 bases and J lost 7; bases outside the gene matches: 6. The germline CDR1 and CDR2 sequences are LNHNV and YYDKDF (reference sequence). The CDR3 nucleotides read TGTGCCACCAGCAGGAGCGGGAATCCGAACATTCAGTACTTC. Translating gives CATSRSGNPNIQYF.

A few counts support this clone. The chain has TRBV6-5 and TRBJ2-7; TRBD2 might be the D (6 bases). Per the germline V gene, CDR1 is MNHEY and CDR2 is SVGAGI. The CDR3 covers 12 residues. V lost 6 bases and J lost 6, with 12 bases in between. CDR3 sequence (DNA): TGTGCCAGCAGGTCGGGGGTTGGCGAGCAGTACTTC. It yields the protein CASRSGVGEQYF.

The CDR3 coding sequence is TGCGCCAGCAGCCAACCGACAGGGGAAGATAGCAATCAGCCCCAGCATTTT. Protein product: CASSQPTGEDSNQPQHF. The chain carries TRBV4-1 and TRBJ1-5; the match to TRBD1 covers 8 bases. CDR3 length: 17 residues. The V gene's germline CDR1 is MGHRA and CDR2 YSYEKL. The ends lost 2 bases at V and 0 bases at J; junction bases unmatched: 6.

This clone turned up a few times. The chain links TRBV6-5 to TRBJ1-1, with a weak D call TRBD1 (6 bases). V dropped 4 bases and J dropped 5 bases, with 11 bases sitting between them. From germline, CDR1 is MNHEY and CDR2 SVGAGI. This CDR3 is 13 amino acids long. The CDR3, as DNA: TGTGCCAGCAGTTCCGGGGGGCGTACTGAAGCTTTCTTT. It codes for CASSSGGRTEAFF.

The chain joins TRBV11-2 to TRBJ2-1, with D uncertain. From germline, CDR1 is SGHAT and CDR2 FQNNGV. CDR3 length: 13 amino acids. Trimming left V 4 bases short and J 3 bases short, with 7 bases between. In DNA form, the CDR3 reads TGTGCCAGCAGCTCCCCCCTCTACAATGAGCAGTTCTTC. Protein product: CASSSPLYNEQFF.

The CDR3 DNA follows: TGCGCCAGCAGCCTTCTTCCCTACAATGAGCAGTTCTTC. As protein: CASSLLPYNEQFF. The gene calls are TRBV4-1 and TRBJ2-1; no reliable D call. CDR1 MGHRA and CDR2 YSYEKL come from the germline V gene. The CDR3 is 13 amino acids. V lost 4 bases to trimming and J lost 2 bases, with 6 bases between them.

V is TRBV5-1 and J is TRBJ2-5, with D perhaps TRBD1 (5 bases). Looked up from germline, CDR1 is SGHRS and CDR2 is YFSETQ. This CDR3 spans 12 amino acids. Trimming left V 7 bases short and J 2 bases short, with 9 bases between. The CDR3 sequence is CASARQQETQYF. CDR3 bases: TGCGCCAGCGCTCGACAGCAAGAGACCCAGTACTTC.

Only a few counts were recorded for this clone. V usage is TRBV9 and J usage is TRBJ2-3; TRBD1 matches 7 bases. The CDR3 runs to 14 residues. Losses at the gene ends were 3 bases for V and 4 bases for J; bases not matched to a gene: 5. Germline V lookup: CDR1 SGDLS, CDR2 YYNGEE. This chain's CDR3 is CASSGRGQSDTQYF. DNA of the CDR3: TGTGCCAGCAGCGGTAGGGGGCAATCAGATACGCAGTATTTT.

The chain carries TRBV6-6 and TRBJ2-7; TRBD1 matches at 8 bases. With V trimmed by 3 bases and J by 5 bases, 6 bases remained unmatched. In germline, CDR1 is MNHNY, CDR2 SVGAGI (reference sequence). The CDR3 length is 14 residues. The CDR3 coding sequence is TGTGCCAGCAGTTATGGCCAGGGGGCCCACGAGCAGTACTTC. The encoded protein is CASSYGQGAHEQYF.

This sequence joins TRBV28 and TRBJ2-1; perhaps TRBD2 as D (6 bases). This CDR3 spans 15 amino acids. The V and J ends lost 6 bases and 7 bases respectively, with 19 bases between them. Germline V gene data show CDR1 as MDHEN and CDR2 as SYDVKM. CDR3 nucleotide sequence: TGTGCCAGCAGGGGCTTCGGAGCGGGTATGAATGAGCAGTTCTTC. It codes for CASRGFGAGMNEQFF.